This T cell receptor (beta chain) stems from a study of blood T cell repertoires in COVID-19. Study in general: Acute and convalescent COVID-19 samples came from the United States, Italy and Spain.

Profiling relied on immunoSEQ multiplex PCR, and the TCRdb table lists in-frame clones only, not all of them. The data hold some 190,000 clones, with approximately 85% observed a single time. The receptor's source is a man in his sixties with acute or convalescent COVID-19. Material: peripheral blood.

CDR3 DNA sequence: TGTGCCAGCAGCACTAGTCGGACCGGGGAGCTGTTTTTT. It yields the protein CASSTSRTGELFF. The chain links TRBV7-2 to TRBJ2-2; tentatively, D is TRBD2 (5 bases). The CDR3 has 13 residues. Germline-derived CDR1 and CDR2 are SGHTA and FQGNSA. V was pared by 5 bases and J by 5 bases, with 9 bases between.